This TCR beta chain was identified in a study of molecular identifiers for immune sequencing clone quantification. The V end lost 7 bases, the J end lost 2 bases, and 18 bases lay between the germline ends. The length of the CDR3 is 17 residues. Germline V gene data show CDR1 as MDHEN and CDR2 as SYDVKM. Generation of bulk TCR libraries relied on previously described methods and listed TCR primers. TCRdb independently ran MiXCR on the PCR reads; one entry per CDR3 protein. The sample lists about 500,000 distinct CDR3 sequences, 25% occurring once. Sorted naive CD8 T cells were those defined as CD8+CD4-CCR7+CD45RA+.

This sequence was found in a human donor in good health. Some libraries in this study had Jurkat cell RNA spiked in. This rearrangement joins TRBV28 to TRBJ2-6, with a possible D match to TRBD2 (7 bases). The specimen was naive CD8+ T cells from blood, with Jurkat cell RNA spiked in. Subset in this sample: FACS-sorted CD8+CD4-CCR7+CD45RA+ naive T cells. CDR3 in DNA: TGTGCCAGCATCAAGGGGGGGTTGACTGCTGGGGCCAACGTCCTGACTTTC. This translates into CASIKGGLTAGANVLTF.